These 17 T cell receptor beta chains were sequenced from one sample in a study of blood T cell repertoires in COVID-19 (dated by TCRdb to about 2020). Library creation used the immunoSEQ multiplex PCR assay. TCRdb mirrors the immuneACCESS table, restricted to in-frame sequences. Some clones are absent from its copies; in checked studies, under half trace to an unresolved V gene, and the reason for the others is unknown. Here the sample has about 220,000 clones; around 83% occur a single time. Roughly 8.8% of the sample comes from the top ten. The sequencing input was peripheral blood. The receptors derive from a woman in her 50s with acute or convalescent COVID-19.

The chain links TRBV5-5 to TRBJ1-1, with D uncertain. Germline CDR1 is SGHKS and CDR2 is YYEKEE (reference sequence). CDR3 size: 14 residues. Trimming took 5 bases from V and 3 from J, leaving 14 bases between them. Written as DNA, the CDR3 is TGTGCCAGCAGTTTCAGAGCGGGTTACACTGAAGCTTTCTTT. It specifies CASSFRAGYTEAFF.

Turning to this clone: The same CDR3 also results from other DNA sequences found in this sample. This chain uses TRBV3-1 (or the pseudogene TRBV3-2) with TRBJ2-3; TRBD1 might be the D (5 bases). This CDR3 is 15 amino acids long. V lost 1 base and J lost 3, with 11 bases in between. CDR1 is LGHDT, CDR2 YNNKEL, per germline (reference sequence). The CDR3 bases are TGTGCCAGCAGCCAAGTTGAAGGGGCAACAGATACGCAGTATTTT. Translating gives CASSQVEGATDTQYF.

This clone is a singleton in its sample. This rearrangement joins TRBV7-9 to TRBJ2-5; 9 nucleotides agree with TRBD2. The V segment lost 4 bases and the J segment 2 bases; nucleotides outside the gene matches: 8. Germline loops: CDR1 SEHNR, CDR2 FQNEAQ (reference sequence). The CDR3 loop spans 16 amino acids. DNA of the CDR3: TGTGCCAGCAGCTCCTTAGCGGGAGTTCATCAAGAGACCCAGTACTTC. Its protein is CASSSLAGVHQETQYF. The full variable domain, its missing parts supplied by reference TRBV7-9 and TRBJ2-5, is DTGVSQNPRHKITKRGQNVTFRCDPISEHNRLYWYRQTLGQGPEFLTYFQNEAQLEKSRLLSDRFSAERPKGSFSTLEIQRTEQGDSAMYLCASSSLAGVHQETQYFGPGTRLLVL.

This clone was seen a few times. CDR3 DNA sequence: TGTGCCAGCCTACCCGGGGAGGGGAACTATGGCTACACCTTC. Amino acids: CASLPGEGNYGYTF. The chain carries TRBV2 and TRBJ1-2; the D gene is possibly TRBD1 (5 bases). Deletions cut 8 bases from V and 2 bases from J, with 15 bases between. The CDR3 runs 14 residues. Germline CDR1 is SNHLY and CDR2 is FYNNEI.

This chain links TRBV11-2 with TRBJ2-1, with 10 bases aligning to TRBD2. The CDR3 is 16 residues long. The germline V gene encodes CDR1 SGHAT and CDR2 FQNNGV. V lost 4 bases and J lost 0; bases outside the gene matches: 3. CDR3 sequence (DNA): TGTGCCAGCAGCTACGGACTAGCGGACTCCTACAATGAGCAGTTCTTC. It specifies CASSYGLADSYNEQFF.

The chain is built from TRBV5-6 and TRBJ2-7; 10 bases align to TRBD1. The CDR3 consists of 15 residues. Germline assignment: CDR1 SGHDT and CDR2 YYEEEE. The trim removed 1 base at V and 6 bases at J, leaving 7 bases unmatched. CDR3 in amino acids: CASSLSGTGAREQYF. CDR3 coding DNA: TGTGCCAGCAGCTTGTCAGGGACAGGGGCCCGCGAGCAGTACTTC.

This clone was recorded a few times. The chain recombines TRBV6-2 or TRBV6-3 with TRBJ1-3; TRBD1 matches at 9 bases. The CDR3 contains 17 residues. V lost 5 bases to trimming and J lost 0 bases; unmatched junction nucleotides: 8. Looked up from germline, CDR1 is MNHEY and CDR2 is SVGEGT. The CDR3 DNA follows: TGTGCCAGCAGTCTAGGGACAGGGATTTACTCTGGAAACACCATATATTTT. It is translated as CASSLGTGIYSGNTIYF.

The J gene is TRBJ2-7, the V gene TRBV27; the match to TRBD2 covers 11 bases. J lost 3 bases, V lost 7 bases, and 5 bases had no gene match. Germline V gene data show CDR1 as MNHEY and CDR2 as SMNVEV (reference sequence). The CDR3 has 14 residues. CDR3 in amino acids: CASMPGLADYEQYF. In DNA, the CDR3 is TGTGCCAGCATGCCGGGACTAGCGGACTACGAGCAGTACTTC.

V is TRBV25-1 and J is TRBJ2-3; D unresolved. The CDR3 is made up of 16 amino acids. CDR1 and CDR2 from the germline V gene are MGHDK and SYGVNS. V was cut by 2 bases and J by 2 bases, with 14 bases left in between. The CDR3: CASSETRASYTDTQYF. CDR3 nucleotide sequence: TGTGCCAGCAGTGAAACGAGAGCGTCCTACACAGATACGCAGTATTTT.

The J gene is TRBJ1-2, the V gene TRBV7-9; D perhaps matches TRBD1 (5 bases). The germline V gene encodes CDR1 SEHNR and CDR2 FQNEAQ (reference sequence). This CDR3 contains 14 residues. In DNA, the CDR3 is TGTGCTCTCCTCCGGGGGGACTCCGGGTATGGCTACACCTTC. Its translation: CALLRGDSGYGYTF. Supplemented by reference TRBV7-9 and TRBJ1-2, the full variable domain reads DTGVSQNPRHKITKRGQNVTFRCDPISEHNRLYWYRQTLGQGPEFLTYFQNEAQLEKSRLLSDRFSAERPKGSFSTLEIQRTEQGDSAMYLCALLRGDSGYGYTFGSGTRLTVV.

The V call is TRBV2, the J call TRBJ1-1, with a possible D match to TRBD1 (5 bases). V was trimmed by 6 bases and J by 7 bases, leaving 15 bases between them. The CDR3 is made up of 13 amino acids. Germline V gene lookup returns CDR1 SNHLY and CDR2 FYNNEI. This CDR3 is CASRGPGWGEAFF. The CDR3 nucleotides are TGTGCCAGCAGGGGGCCCGGCTGGGGTGAAGCTTTCTTT.

The CDR3 loop reads CASSQIRTGGGEQYF. The CDR3 DNA sequence: TGTGCCAGCAGCCAAATTCGGACAGGGGGCGGCGAGCAGTACTTC. The rearrangement uses TRBV3-1 (or the pseudogene TRBV3-2) and TRBJ2-7; 11 nucleotides match TRBD1. The V segment lost 2 bases and the J segment 6 bases; nucleotides outside the gene matches: 6. Looked up from germline, CDR1 is LGHDT and CDR2 is YNNKEL (reference sequence). The CDR3 extends over 15 amino acids.

This chain's CDR3 is CASSSRSGSYEQYF. The CDR3 DNA sequence: TGTGCCAGTAGTTCGCGTAGCGGATCCTACGAGCAGTACTTC. The genes are TRBV19 and TRBJ2-7, with D maybe TRBD2 (6 bases). The CDR3 covers 14 residues. CDR1 is LNHDA, CDR2 SQIVND, per germline (reference sequence). V was pared by 5 bases and J by 1 base, with 12 bases between.

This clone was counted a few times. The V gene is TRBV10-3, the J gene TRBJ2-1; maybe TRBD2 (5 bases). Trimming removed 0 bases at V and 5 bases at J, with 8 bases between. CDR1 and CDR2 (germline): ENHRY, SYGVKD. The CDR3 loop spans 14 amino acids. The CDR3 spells CAISESMTNNEQFF. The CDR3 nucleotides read TGTGCCATCAGTGAGTCAATGACTAACAATGAGCAGTTCTTC.

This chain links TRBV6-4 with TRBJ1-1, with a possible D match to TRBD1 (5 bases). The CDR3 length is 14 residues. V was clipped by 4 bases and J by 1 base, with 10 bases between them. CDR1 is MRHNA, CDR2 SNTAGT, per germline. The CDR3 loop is CASSVGGENTEAFF. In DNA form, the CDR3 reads TGTGCCAGCAGTGTCGGGGGGGAGAACACTGAAGCTTTCTTT.

The CDR3 protein is CATSATTGEKEGYTF. As DNA, the CDR3 is TGTGCCACCAGTGCTACGACAGGGGAGAAGGAGGGCTACACCTTC. V usage is TRBV24-1 and J usage is TRBJ1-2; 8 nucleotides match TRBD1. CDR1 is KGHDR and CDR2 is SFDVKD in the germline V gene. V trimming: 5 bases; J trimming: 8 bases; junction bases outside the gene matches: 12. This CDR3 contains 15 residues.

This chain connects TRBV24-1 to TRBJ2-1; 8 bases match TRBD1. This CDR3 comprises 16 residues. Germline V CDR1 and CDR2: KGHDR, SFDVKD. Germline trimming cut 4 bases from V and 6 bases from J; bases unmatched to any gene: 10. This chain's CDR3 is CATSDPDRGVGNEQFF. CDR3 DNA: TGTGCCACCAGTGACCCCGACAGGGGTGTGGGCAATGAGCAGTTCTTC.